This T cell receptor beta chain was captured in a study of T-cell reconstitution after alpha-beta-depleted transplantation in children. In germline, CDR1 is SGHTA, CDR2 FQGNSA. V dropped 2 bases and J dropped 0 bases, with 4 bases sitting between them. This CDR3 spans 13 amino acids. This clonotype was observed at least ten times. Library preparation (for TCRbeta) was performed with unique molecular identifiers. TCRdb itself ran the PCR reads through MiXCR, one entry per CDR3 protein. Among more than 60,000 distinct CDR3 sequences listed, about 7% were seen once. This rearrangement joins TRBV7-2 to TRBJ1-1; D gene unclear. This sequence originates from a human donor who donated a stem cell graft to a child with acute lymphoblastic leukemia. This sample comprised PBMCs from the stem cell graft donor, obtained from the stem cell graft. The CDR3 nucleotides are TGTGCCAGCAGCTTATCAGTGAACACTGAAGCTTTCTTT. The encoded protein is CASSLSVNTEAFF.